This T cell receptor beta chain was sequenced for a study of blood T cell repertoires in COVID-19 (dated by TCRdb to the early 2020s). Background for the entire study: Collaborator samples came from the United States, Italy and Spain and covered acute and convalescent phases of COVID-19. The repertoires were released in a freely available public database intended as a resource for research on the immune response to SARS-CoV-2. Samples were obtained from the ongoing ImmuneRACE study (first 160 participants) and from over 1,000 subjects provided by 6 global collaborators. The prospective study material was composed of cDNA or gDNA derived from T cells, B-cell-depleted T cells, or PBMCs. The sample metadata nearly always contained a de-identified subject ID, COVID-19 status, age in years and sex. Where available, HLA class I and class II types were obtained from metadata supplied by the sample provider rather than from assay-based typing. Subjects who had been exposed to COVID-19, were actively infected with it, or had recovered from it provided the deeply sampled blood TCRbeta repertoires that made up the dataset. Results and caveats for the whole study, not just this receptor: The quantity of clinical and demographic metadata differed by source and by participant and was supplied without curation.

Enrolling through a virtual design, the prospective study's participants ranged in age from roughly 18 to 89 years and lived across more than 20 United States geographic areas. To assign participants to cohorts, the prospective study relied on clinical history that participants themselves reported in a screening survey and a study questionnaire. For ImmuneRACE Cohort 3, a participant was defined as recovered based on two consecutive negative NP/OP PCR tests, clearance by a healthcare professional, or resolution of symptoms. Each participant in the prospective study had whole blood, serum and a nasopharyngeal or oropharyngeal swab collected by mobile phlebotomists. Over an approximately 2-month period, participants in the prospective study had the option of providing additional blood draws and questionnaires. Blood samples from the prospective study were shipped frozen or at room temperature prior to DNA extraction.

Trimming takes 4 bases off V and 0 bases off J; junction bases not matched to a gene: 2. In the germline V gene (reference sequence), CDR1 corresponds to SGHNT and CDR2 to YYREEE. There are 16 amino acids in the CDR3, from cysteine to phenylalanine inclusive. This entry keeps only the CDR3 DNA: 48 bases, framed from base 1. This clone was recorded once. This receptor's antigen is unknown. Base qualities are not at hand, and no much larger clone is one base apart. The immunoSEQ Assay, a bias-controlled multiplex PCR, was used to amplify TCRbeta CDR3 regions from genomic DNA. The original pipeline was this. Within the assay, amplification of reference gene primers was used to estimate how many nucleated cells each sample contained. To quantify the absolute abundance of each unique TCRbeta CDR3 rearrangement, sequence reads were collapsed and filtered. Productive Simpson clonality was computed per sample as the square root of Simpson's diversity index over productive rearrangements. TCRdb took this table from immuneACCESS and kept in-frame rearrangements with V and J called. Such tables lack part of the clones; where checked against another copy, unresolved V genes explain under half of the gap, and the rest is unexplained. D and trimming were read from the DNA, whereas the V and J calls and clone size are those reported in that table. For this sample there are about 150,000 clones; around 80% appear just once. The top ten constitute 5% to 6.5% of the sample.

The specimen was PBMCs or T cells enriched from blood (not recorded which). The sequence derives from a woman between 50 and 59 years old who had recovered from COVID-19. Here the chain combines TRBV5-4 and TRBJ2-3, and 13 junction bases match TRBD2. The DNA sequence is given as TGTGCCAGCAGCGCGGGACTAGCGGGGAGCACAGATACGCAGTATTTT. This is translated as CASSAGLAGSTDTQYF.